This T cell receptor beta chain was identified during a study of regulatory T cells in long-lasting Graves disease. Regarding time point: newly diagnosed GD, antithyroid drugs for less than 3 months. There was RNA extracted from PBMCs, and the TCR library was made from it. HTBI primers from iRepertoire and Arm-PCR of CDR3 regions yielded the TCR beta libraries. TCRdb reprocessed the multiplex PCR reads via MiXCR and lists one record per CDR3 protein. The sample lists 200,000 to 250,000 distinct CDR3 sequences; around 20% were seen once. This clonotype was seen only a few times. Antigen: not known. One base away lies a much larger clone, so this may be a sequencing read error. The germline V gene encodes CDR1 SNHLY and CDR2 FYNNEI. The CDR3 totals 13 residues. Trimming shortened V by 8 bases and J by 6 bases, and 11 bases separated the two germline ends. The study's findings and limits: Small numbers of samples may have cut accuracy. Comparison showed that persistent patients shared more public clonotypes (about 2,800) than new patients (966). It was peripheral blood alone, not thyroid tissue, that was studied. Repertoires from persistent disease leaned toward TRBV28, TRBJ1-2 and TRBJ2-5.

The TCR was taken from a female donor with Graves disease. J is TRBJ1-6 and V is TRBV2; D not resolved. The sequencing used peripheral blood mononuclear cells (PBMCs), collected at new diagnosis, from a patient treated with antithyroid drugs. The CDR3 loop is CASGVTVNSPLHF. DNA of the CDR3: TGTGCCAGCGGAGTAACAGTTAATTCACCCCTCCACTTT.